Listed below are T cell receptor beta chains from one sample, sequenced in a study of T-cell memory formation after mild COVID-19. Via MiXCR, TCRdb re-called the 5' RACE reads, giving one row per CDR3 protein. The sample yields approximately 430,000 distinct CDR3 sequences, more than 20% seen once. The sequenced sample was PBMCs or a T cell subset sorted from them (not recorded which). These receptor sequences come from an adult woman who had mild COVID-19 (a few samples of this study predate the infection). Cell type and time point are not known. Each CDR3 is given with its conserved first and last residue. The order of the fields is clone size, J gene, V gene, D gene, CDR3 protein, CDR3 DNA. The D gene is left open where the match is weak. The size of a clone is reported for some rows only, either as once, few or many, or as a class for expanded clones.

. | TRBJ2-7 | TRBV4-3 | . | CASSQDLGGFATYEQYF | TGCGCCAGCAGCCAAGATTTAGGAGGTTTCGCAACCTACGAGCAGTACTTC
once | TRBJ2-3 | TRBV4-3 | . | CASSQEALASTDTQYF | TGCGCCAGCAGCCAAGAGGCCCTAGCGAGCACAGATACGCAGTATTTT
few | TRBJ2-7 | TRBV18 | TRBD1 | CASSEGTDYEQYF | TGTGCCAGCTCAGAAGGGACAGACTACGAGCAGTACTTC
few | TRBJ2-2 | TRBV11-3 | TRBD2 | CASSPSGLAGSGTGELFF | TGTGCCAGCAGTCCTTCGGGACTAGCGGGATCGGGCACCGGGGAGCTGTTTTTT
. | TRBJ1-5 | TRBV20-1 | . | CSAGQTNQPQHF | TGCAGTGCCGGACAGACCAATCAGCCCCAGCATTTT
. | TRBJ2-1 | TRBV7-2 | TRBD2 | CASSSYLSGEEQFF | TGTGCCAGCAGCTCGTACCTTAGCGGGGAGGAGCAGTTCTTC
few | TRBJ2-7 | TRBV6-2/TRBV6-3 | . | CASSPWEDTYEQYF | TGTGCCAGCAGTCCCTGGGAGGACACCTACGAGCAGTACTTC
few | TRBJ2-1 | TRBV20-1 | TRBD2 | CSAREGLAGGPPYNEQFF | TGCAGTGCTCGGGAGGGACTAGCGGGAGGGCCACCCTACAATGAGCAGTTCTTC
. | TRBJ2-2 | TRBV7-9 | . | CASSLGSYTGELFF | TGTGCCAGCAGCTTAGGGTCGTACACCGGGGAGCTGTTTTTT
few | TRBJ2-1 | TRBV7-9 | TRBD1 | CASSPGTGSYEQFF | TGTGCCAGCAGCCCCGGGACAGGGAGCTATGAGCAGTTCTTC
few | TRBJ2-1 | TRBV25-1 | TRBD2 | CASSGAGTFNEQFF | TGTGCCAGCAGTGGAGCGGGGACTTTCAATGAGCAGTTCTTC
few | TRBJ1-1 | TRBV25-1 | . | CAARGTTNTEAFF | TGTGCCGCCAGAGGGACAACGAACACTGAAGCTTTCTTT
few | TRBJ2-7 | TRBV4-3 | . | CASSQVVGGIEQYF | TGCGCCAGCAGCCAAGTCGTTGGAGGGATCGAGCAGTACTTC
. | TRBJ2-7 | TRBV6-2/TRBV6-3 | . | CASTHGSLYEQYF | TGTGCCAGCACCCACGGCAGCCTCTACGAGCAGTACTTC
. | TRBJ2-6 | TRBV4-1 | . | CASSQIQVPSSGANVLTF | TGCGCCAGCAGCCAAATTCAGGTCCCATCCTCTGGGGCCAACGTCCTGACTTTC
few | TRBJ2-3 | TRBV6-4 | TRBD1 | CASSLGQGATDTQYF | TGTGCCAGCAGTCTAGGACAGGGGGCGACGGATACGCAGTATTTT
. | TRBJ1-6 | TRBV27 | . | CASSPSGGDNSPLHF | TGTGCCAGCAGTCCCTCGGGAGGGGACAATTCACCCCTCCACTTT
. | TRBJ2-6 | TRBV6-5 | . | CASSYEISGANVLTF | TGTGCCAGCAGTTACGAGATATCAGGGGCCAACGTCCTGACTTTC
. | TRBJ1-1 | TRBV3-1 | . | CASSQAKNTEAFF | TGTGCCAGCAGCCAGGCTAAAAACACTGAAGCTTTCTTT
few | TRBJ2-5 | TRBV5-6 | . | CASSLVGVRETQYF | TGTGCCAGCAGCTTGGTGGGGGTCAGAGAGACCCAGTACTTC
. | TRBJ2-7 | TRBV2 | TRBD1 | CASSEQGAAYEQYF | TGTGCCAGCAGTGAACAGGGGGCCGCCTACGAGCAGTACTTC
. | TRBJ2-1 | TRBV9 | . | CASSVGSDNEQFF | TGTGCCAGCAGCGTAGGCTCCGACAATGAGCAGTTCTTC
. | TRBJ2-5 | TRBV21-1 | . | CASSNRTGGRETQYF | TGTGCCAGCAGCAACAGGACAGGGGGACGGGAGACCCAGTACTTC
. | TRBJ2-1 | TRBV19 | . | CASSIDREVNNEQFF | TGTGCCAGTAGTATTGACAGGGAGGTCAACAATGAGCAGTTCTTC
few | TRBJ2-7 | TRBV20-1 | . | CSAREGAGEQYF | TGCAGTGCTAGAGAGGGAGCGGGCGAGCAGTACTTC
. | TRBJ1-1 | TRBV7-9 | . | CASSLRPLGPDTEAFF | TGTGCCAGCAGCTTACGCCCCCTGGGGCCCGACACTGAAGCTTTCTTT
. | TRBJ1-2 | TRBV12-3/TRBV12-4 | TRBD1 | CASSSTGGRGGYTF | TGTGCCAGCAGTTCTACAGGGGGTCGGGGGGGCTACACCTTC
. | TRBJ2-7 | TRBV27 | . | CASSFDGGEQYF | TGTGCCAGCAGCTTCGACGGCGGCGAGCAGTACTTC
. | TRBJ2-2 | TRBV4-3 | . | CASSQDSSVGTGELFF | TGCGCCAGCAGCCAAGATTCTTCGGTAGGAACCGGGGAGCTGTTTTTT
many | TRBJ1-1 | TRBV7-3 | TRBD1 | CASSSGAGGGTEAFF | TGTGCCAGCAGCTCCGGCGCAGGGGGTGGTACTGAAGCTTTCTTT
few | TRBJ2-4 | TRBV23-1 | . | CASSQLTGKFEAKNIQYF | TGCGCCAGCAGTCAATTAACAGGGAAATTTGAAGCCAAAAACATTCAGTACTTC
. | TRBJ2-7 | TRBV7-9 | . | CASSLGFGRPDSYEQYF | TGTGCCAGCAGCTTAGGGTTTGGGCGCCCGGACTCCTACGAGCAGTACTTC
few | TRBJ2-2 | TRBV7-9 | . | CASPEGNTGELFF | TGTGCCAGCCCGGAGGGGAACACCGGGGAGCTGTTTTTT
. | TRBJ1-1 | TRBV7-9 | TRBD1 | CASSPRTGWNTEAFF | TGTGCCAGCAGCCCTCGGACAGGGTGGAACACTGAAGCTTTCTTT
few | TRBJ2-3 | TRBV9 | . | CASNVGRSTDTQYF | TGTGCCTCTAACGTAGGGCGTAGCACAGATACGCAGTATTTT
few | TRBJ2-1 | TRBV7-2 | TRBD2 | CASSTSGGPYNEQFF | TGTGCCAGCAGTACTAGCGGGGGCCCCTACAATGAGCAGTTCTTC
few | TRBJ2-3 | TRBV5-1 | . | CASSLYGVVDTQYF | TGCGCCAGCAGCTTGTATGGGGTGGTAGATACGCAGTATTTT
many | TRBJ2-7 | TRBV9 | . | CASSVNPLGEYEQYF | TGTGCCAGCAGCGTAAACCCGCTGGGGGAGTACGAGCAGTACTTC
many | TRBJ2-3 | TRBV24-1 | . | CATSDFTDASTDTQYF | TGTGCCACCAGTGATTTTACAGACGCTAGCACAGATACGCAGTATTTT
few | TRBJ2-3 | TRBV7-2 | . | CASSSIFGAWGTDTQYF | TGTGCCAGCAGCTCCATATTCGGGGCTTGGGGCACAGATACGCAGTATTTT
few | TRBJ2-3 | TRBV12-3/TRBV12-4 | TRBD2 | CASSSDRDYLEDTQYF | TGTGCCAGCAGTTCCGACCGGGACTATCTGGAGGATACGCAGTATTTT
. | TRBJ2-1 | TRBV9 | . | CASSVDLDWSNEQFF | TGTGCCAGCAGCGTAGACCTCGACTGGAGCAATGAGCAGTTCTTC
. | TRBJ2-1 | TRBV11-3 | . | CASTGLNNEQFF | TGTGCCAGCACCGGGCTAAACAATGAGCAGTTCTTC
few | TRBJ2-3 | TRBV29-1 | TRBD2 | CSVERLAGDTDTQYF | TGCAGCGTTGAAAGGCTAGCGGGGGACACAGATACGCAGTATTTT
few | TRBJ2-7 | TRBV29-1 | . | CSVEDTLYEQYF | TGCAGCGTTGAGGACACCCTCTACGAGCAGTACTTC
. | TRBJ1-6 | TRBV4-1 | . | CASTISGDNSPLHF | TGCGCCAGCACCATTTCAGGGGATAATTCACCCCTCCACTTT
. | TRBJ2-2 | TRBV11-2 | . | CASSLASPRGELFF | TGTGCCAGCAGCTTAGCCTCACCGAGGGGGGAGCTGTTTTTT
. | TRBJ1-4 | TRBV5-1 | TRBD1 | CASSLEGTGEPNEKLFF | TGCGCCAGCAGCTTGGAAGGGACAGGGGAGCCTAATGAAAAACTGTTTTTT